This T cell receptor (beta chain) was sequenced during a study of blood T cells in healthy people across ages (dated by TCRdb to 2013 to 2016). Broadly, across the study: Template switching captured roughly one uniquely barcoded TCR beta cDNA molecule per two T cells in model experiments. For two donors (one aged 18 to 30 and one aged 80 or older), the study analyzed two additional independent replicas of 1 million unique cDNA reads from the same blood draw. Four age groups were formed from the donors: young (average about 17 years), middle-aged (just under 40), aged (roughly 56) and long-lived (around 82). The study measured age-related changes in TCR beta repertoire diversity using deep sequencing normalized with unique cDNA molecular identifiers.

The 39 donors, aged about 6 to 100 years, were systemically healthy Caucasian individuals from Russia. Roughly 10 milliliters of peripheral blood were collected from each donor into EDTA-treated Vacutainer tubes. PBMCs were isolated by Ficoll-Paque density-gradient centrifugation, with at least 7 million obtained per sample. Trizol reagent was used to extract total RNA from PBMCs, with at least 6 micrograms per sample. For every donor, flow cytometry on a PBMC aliquot measured the percentage of naive CD45RAhigh/CD27high T cells. CDR1 and CDR2, looked up from the germline V gene, are MNHNS and SASEGT. Its CDR3 holds 14 amino acids, cysteine through phenylalanine. The sequence is cut down to CDR3 DNA, 42 bases in frame from base 1. Relative to germline, V is missing 6 bases and J is missing 4 bases, with 3 bases of the junction outside any gene match. The library was generated by 5' RACE. Sequenced on an Illumina HiSeq 2500. The second PCR ran for roughly 6 to 11 cycles and used a J-beta primer mix along with a sample-barcoded 5' primer. A unique molecular identifier was introduced onto each TCR beta cDNA molecule by a template-switch 5' adaptor carrying 12 random nucleotides. Each sample yielded at least 3 million CDR3-containing paired-end reads. The Mint cDNA synthesis kit, primed by a TRBC-specific oligonucleotide, was used to synthesize first-strand cDNA from all RNA. After uracil-DNA glycosylase treatment, a first 18-cycle PCR used universal primers M1SS and BC2_uni_R on all cDNA. Per the original workflow: For normalization, 1 million high-quality reads were randomly selected from each sample, with every read carrying a distinct molecular identifier. Instead of being binned into consensus sequences, reads with shared molecular identifiers were discarded. MiTCR, run with a Q25 quality threshold and the strictest error-elimination algorithm, handled CDR3 identification, clonotype clustering and error correction. A nonparametric unseen species model with Euler transformation was used to estimate a lower bound on total TCR beta diversity. TCRdb reran the public reads through fastp at Q25 and MiXCR, keeping productive beta chains. Rows merge per CDR3 protein into single entries with the most common DNA and genes. TCRdb assigned the V and J calls; the authors' analysis was not used. The sample profile shows approximately 490,000 distinct CDR3 sequences; approximately 25% of them were found once. The ten top clones hold roughly 9.4% of the sample.

The investigation overall reported the following: Compared with the aged group, the long-lived group had more naive CD4+ T cells, fewer expanded clones and increased TCR diversity, a pattern suggesting age selection. There was a strong correlation between observed TCR beta diversity and the percentage of naive T cells measured by flow cytometry. Total diversity estimates from one million sequenced T cells were considered lower bounds and underestimates. Observed TCR beta diversity per million T cells fell roughly linearly with age, and a significant reduction was already apparent by age approximately 41. Bulk unsorted PBMC profiling prevented conclusive comparison of naive and antigen-experienced compartments. Because the CMV infection status of the donors was unknown, age-related changes in expanded clonotypes may potentially have been confounded.

Regarding this clonotype: Its cognate antigen has yet to be identified. No clone much larger than this one lies a single base away; base qualities are absent.

The data also belong to a second study, concerning T cells of mothers and their children. The second paper further reports: Donors were nine systemically healthy Caucasian individuals: three mothers and their six children. cDNA synthesis consumed the entire amount of extracted RNA, loaded at 1.5 ug RNA in each 15 ul reaction. In the second PCR, the M1S primer introduced both the sample barcodes and 2-4 random nucleotides. Over 10 million TCR beta CDR3 reads came from each mother, compared with 2.5 million to 3.5 million reads from each child. TCR recombination output is similarly shaped by thymic selection in related and unrelated pairs, with a minor effect exerted by inherited differences. Related mother-child pairs always showed normalized repertoire overlap that was slightly higher than in unrelated mother-child pairs, though the difference was never significant. With a sensitivity of 90 to 100 clones per million clonotypes, no persistent microchimeric T cell clones were detected. Deep NGS was used in the study to compare the TCR beta repertoires of mothers and children and to look for features that separate related mother-child pairs from unrelated individuals. Mothers averaged about 40 +/- 4 years of age and children averaged roughly 11 +/- 4 years. After adapter ligation was performed with NEBNext reagents, the libraries were sequenced on an Illumina HiSeq 2000 with 100+100 nt paired-end reads. Mother and child libraries were prepared a month apart and sequenced in separate runs to prevent cross-contamination. For each donor, somewhere between 500,000 and 2,000,000 distinct TCR beta clonotypes were identified. Naive TCR beta clonotypes were estimated from low-frequency clonotypes matched to each donor's FACS-determined naive share, without sorting.

The chain is encoded by TRBV6-1 joined to TRBJ1-4, with 9 junctional bases fitting TRBD1. The TCR was taken from a boy between 10 and 17 years old in good health. The sample consisted of blood. The bases read TGTGCCAGCAGAAAGGGACAGGGTAATGAAAAACTGTTTTTT. This sequence encodes CASRKGQGNEKLFF.